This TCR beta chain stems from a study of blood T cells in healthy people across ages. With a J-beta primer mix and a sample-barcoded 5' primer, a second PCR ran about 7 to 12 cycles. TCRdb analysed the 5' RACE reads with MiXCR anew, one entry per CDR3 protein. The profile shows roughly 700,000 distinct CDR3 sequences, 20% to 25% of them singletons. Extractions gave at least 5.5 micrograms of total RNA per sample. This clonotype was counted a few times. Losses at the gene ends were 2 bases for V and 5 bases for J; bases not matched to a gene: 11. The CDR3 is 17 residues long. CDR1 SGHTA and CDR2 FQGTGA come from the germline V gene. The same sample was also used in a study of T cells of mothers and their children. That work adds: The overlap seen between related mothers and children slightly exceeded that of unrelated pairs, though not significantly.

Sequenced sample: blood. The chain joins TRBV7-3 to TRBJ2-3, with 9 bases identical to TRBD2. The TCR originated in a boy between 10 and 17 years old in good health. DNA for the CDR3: TGTGCCAGCAGCTTATACAATGCGGGAGGGCCGAAAGATACGCAGTATTTT. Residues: CASSLYNAGGPKDTQYF.